The source of this T cell receptor (beta chain) is a study of blood T cell repertoires in COVID-19. Background on the study: Samples representing acute and convalescent COVID-19 were sourced from the United States, Italy and Spain. In each case, the material was cDNA or gDNA derived from T cells, B-cell-depleted T cells, or PBMCs.

In the original workflow: Amplification of reference gene primers was used by the study to estimate nucleated cell counts. Clones were sequenced by immunoSEQ multiplex PCR, and TCRdb holds only the in-frame ones, with some missing. D and trimming were read from the DNA, whereas the V and J calls and clone size are those reported in that table. The data show roughly 190,000 clones, 80% seen once. There are 13 residues in the CDR3. Germline CDR1 is SGHDT and CDR2 is YYEEEE. Trimming removed 2 bases from V and 6 bases from J, with 9 bases in between. This clonotype was obtained from a man aged 60 to 75 with acute or convalescent COVID-19. Sequencing was performed on peripheral blood. The V and J genes are TRBV5-6 and TRBJ1-5; D may be TRBD1 (5 bases). CDR3 amino acids: CASSFGGTQPQHF. The CDR3 DNA follows: TGTGCCAGCAGCTTTGGGGGGACTCAGCCCCAGCATTTT.